These T cell receptor beta chains were read from a single sample in a study of human T cells and chemical hapten exposure. Each CDR3 protein gets one entry after TCRdb re-called the RACE reads with MiXCR. The sample carries some 79,000 distinct CDR3 sequences, 10% recorded once. The source was whole blood, collected in connection with sensitization to the hapten diphenylcyclopropenone (DPC). These receptors were collected from a woman aged 45 to 65 with alopecia areata. Some clones in this sample may be carry-over from other donors' samples. Both conserved end residues are part of each CDR3. The D gene is left open where the match is weak. Some rows mark clone size as missing; the rest say once, few, many or name a class of expanded clone.

clone_size,d_call,j_call,v_call,cdr3_nt,cdr3_aa
few,.,TRBJ2-7,TRBV10-1,TGCGCCAGCAGTGGCAGGGAAATGGGTCGCTACGAGCAGTACTTC,CASSGREMGRYEQYF
.,TRBD1,TRBJ2-7,TRBV3-1,TGTGCCAGCAGCCGCGGGACAGGAATTTACGAGCAGTACTTC,CASSRGTGIYEQYF
few,TRBD2,TRBJ2-3,TRBV5-8,TGTGCCAGCAGCTTGGTAGCGGGGCGCACAGATACGCAGTATTTT,CASSLVAGRTDTQYF
.,.,TRBJ2-7,TRBV10-3,TGTGCCATCAGCCGGGAAGACTACGAGCAGTACTTC,CAISREDYEQYF
few,.,TRBJ1-4,TRBV12-3/TRBV12-4,TGTGCCAGCAGCCGTCAGGGCAATAATGAAAAACTGTTTTTT,CASSRQGNNEKLFF
many,.,TRBJ2-7,TRBV28,TGTGCCAGCAGTTTAGCGGTAGGGGGAGGATACGAGCAGTACTTC,CASSLAVGGGYEQYF
many,.,TRBJ2-1,TRBV7-6,TGTGCCAGCAGCTTAAGCCTTTCGGATGAGCAGTTCTTC,CASSLSLSDEQFF
many,.,TRBJ1-2,TRBV2,TGTGCCAGCAGGGGGGGTGGCTACACCTTC,CASRGGGYTF
few,TRBD2,TRBJ2-1,TRBV3-1,TGTGCCAGCAGCCAGCTAGCGGGGCATCACAATGAGCAGTTCTTC,CASSQLAGHHNEQFF
.,TRBD1,TRBJ1-6,TRBV18,TGTGCCAGCTCACGGACCGGGACAGGGGAAGCAATCTATAATTCACCCCTCCACTTT,CASSRTGTGEAIYNSPLHF
.,.,TRBJ1-1,TRBV29-1,TGCAGCGTTGATGCCAATTTGAACACTGAAGCTTTCTTT,CSVDANLNTEAFF
many,TRBD1,TRBJ2-1,TRBV20-1,TGCAGTGCACCCACAGGACAGGGATTAAGGAATGAGCAGTTCTTC,CSAPTGQGLRNEQFF
.,.,TRBJ2-2,TRBV27,TGTGCCAGCAGTCGTAACACCGGGGAGCTGTTTTTT,CASSRNTGELFF
many,.,TRBJ2-5,TRBV11-1,TGTGCCAGCAGCTTAGAAGCTTACAAAGAGACCCAGTACTTC,CASSLEAYKETQYF
.,.,TRBJ2-3,TRBV19,TGTGCCAGTAGTTTTGGAGTAACAGATACGCAGTATTTT,CASSFGVTDTQYF
many,TRBD2,TRBJ2-3,TRBV6-6,TGTGCCAGCAGTAAGCGGGACCCTGGCACAGATACGCAGTATTTT,CASSKRDPGTDTQYF
.,TRBD1,TRBJ1-5,TRBV12-5,TGTGCTAGTGGTCCGGGACAGGGCACTCAGCCCCAGCATTTT,CASGPGQGTQPQHF
.,TRBD1,TRBJ1-4,TRBV4-3,TGCGCCAGCAGCCAAACCGGGACAGCAAATGAAAAACTGTTTTTT,CASSQTGTANEKLFF
.,TRBD2,TRBJ2-1,TRBV20-1,TGCAGTGCCCGACCTCCCTCCGCGGGAGTCAACAATGAGCAGTTCTTC,CSARPPSAGVNNEQFF
few,.,TRBJ2-7,TRBV20-1,TGCAGTGCTAGATCCCAGGGATACGAGCAGTACTTC,CSARSQGYEQYF
many,TRBD1,TRBJ1-6,TRBV30,TGTGCCTGGGCCACGGGACAGATCCTCTCCTATAATTCACCCCTCCACTTT,CAWATGQILSYNSPLHF
many,TRBD1,TRBJ2-3,TRBV30,TGTGCCTGCCCAATTGGACAGGGAACAGATACGCAGTATTTT,CACPIGQGTDTQYF
many,TRBD2,TRBJ2-3,TRBV29-1,TGCAGCGTTGCGACTAGCGCGGGGCCAGATACGCAGTATTTT,CSVATSAGPDTQYF
many,.,TRBJ1-5,TRBV6-2/TRBV6-3,TGTGCCAGCAGGTCAGGGGCATATAGCAATCAGCCCCAGCATTTT,CASRSGAYSNQPQHF
.,.,TRBJ2-2,TRBV30,TGTGCCTGGAGTGCAGGACAGGGAGGGCCGGGCACCGGGGAGCTGTTTTTT,CAWSAGQGGPGTGELFF
.,TRBD2,TRBJ2-3,TRBV6-2/TRBV6-3,TGTGCCAGCACCTCCCACCCGGCGGGAGGGCGCGGAGATACGCAGTATTTT,CASTSHPAGGRGDTQYF
.,TRBD1,TRBJ1-3,TRBV12-3/TRBV12-4,TGTGCCAGCACCCCGGGACAGATCTCTGGAAACACCATATATTTT,CASTPGQISGNTIYF
.,TRBD2,TRBJ2-1,TRBV28,TGTGCCAGCAGTTCCCGCGGACTAGCGGGAGTTCCCCATGAGCAGTTCTTC,CASSSRGLAGVPHEQFF
.,TRBD2,TRBJ2-3,TRBV12-3/TRBV12-4,TGTGCCAGCAGTTGGGGACTAGCGGGAGGCGTCACAGATACGCAGTATTTT,CASSWGLAGGVTDTQYF
.,TRBD2,TRBJ2-4,TRBV13,TGTGCCAGCAGTCTGACTAGCGGGAAGGCCAAAAACATTCAGTACTTC,CASSLTSGKAKNIQYF
.,.,TRBJ1-6,TRBV11-2,TGTGCCAGTCAAAGAGGATTCTCCTATAATTCACCCCTCCACTTT,CASQRGFSYNSPLHF
medium-sized,TRBD1,TRBJ2-2,TRBV2,TGTGCCAGCCGTCCCGGGACAGCAAACACCGGGGAGCTGTTTTTT,CASRPGTANTGELFF
many,.,TRBJ1-4,TRBV27,TGTGCCAGCAGTTCGTATAGGGGAGGTGAAAAACTGTTTTTT,CASSSYRGGEKLFF
many,TRBD2,TRBJ2-1,TRBV28,TGTGCCAGCAGTTCACCCCTAGCGGGAGCACGCCACAATGAGCAGTTCTTC,CASSSPLAGARHNEQFF
many,TRBD2,TRBJ2-3,TRBV28,TGTGCCAGCAGTCGGTCTAGCGGGAGCACAGATACGCAGTATTTT,CASSRSSGSTDTQYF
few,TRBD2,TRBJ2-7,TRBV5-1,TGCGCCAGCAGCGCCGGAGGTAGCGGGATTACCAATTACGAGCAGTACTTC,CASSAGGSGITNYEQYF
.,.,TRBJ1-4,TRBV25-1,TGTGCCAGCAGTGGCTACACACCCGGGACTAATGAAAAACTGTTTTTT,CASSGYTPGTNEKLFF
few,.,TRBJ2-2,TRBV5-1,TGCGCCAGCAGCTTGTCAGGGAGTAACACCGGGGAGCTGTTTTTT,CASSLSGSNTGELFF
many,TRBD2,TRBJ2-1,TRBV11-2,TGTGCCAGCAGCTCAGCTGGGGTTAGCGGGGAGCAGTTCTTC,CASSSAGVSGEQFF
few,.,TRBJ1-4,TRBV5-4,TGTGCCAGCAGCTCGACAGCAACTAATGAAAAACTGTTTTTT,CASSSTATNEKLFF
few,.,TRBJ2-5,TRBV27,TGTGCCAGCAGTTTACGGTACCAAGAGACCCAGTACTTC,CASSLRYQETQYF
many,TRBD1,TRBJ1-1,TRBV5-1,TGCGCCAGCAGCTCCAGGGGGGGCCCGGGCACTGAAGCTTTCTTT,CASSSRGGPGTEAFF
many,.,TRBJ2-1,TRBV12-3/TRBV12-4,TGTGCCAGCAGCTACAGGAGCGGTGAGCAGTTCTTC,CASSYRSGEQFF
many,.,TRBJ2-3,TRBV24-1,TGTGCCACCAGTGATACTACCCGACACACAGATACGCAGTATTTT,CATSDTTRHTDTQYF
few,TRBD1,TRBJ2-7,TRBV14,TGTGCCAGCAGCCCCGGACAGGGCTCGGGCGAGCAGTACTTC,CASSPGQGSGEQYF
many,TRBD1,TRBJ1-6,TRBV7-9,TGTGCCAGCAGCTCCTACGGACAGGGGGACAATTCACCCCTCCACTTT,CASSSYGQGDNSPLHF
many,.,TRBJ1-4,TRBV30,TGTGCCTGGAGTGTCCCCCCCGGAACCTCCCGCGAAAAACTGTTTTTT,CAWSVPPGTSREKLFF
many,.,TRBJ2-5,TRBV20-1,TGCAGTGCCCGAGGGGACAACCAAGAGACCCAGTACTTC,CSARGDNQETQYF
once,.,TRBJ1-2,TRBV28,TGTGCCAGCAGTTTGATGGAGGTTGTCTATGGCTACACCTTC,CASSLMEVVYGYTF
once,TRBD1,TRBJ1-5,TRBV28,TGTGCCAGCAGCCCTGTTGGACAGGGGGCACATCAGCCCCAGCATTTT,CASSPVGQGAHQPQHF
few,.,TRBJ1-6,TRBV20-1,TGCAGTGCTAGAGGAGATCATGGGGGCTTCTCCTATAATTCACCCCTCCACTTT,CSARGDHGGFSYNSPLHF
.,TRBD1,TRBJ1-1,TRBV3-1,TGTGCCAGCAGCCAGCCGGGACAGGGGAACACTGAAGCTTTCTTT,CASSQPGQGNTEAFF
many,.,TRBJ2-5,TRBV7-9,TGTGCCAGCAGCTGGACTTTAGAAGAGACCCAGTACTTC,CASSWTLEETQYF
.,.,TRBJ2-7,TRBV29-1,TGCAGCGTTGAAACCCAGACGACAATCTCCTACGAGCAGTACTTC,CSVETQTTISYEQYF
.,.,TRBJ1-6,TRBV4-2,TGTGCCAGCAGCCAAGAACAGGATCGAAGATCACCCCTCCACTTT,CASSQEQDRRSPLHF
many,.,TRBJ2-7,TRBV7-2,TGTGCCAGCAGTTCTAGTTCCGCCAGGGGATTGTCCTACGAGCAGTACTTC,CASSSSSARGLSYEQYF
many,.,TRBJ2-2,TRBV20-1,TGCAGTGCTAGTCAGGAGCCCACCGGGGAGCTGTTTTTT,CSASQEPTGELFF
few,.,TRBJ2-1,TRBV5-1,TGCGCCAGCAGCTTGGCTTTGTCCCCCCAAACGAATGAGCAGTTCTTC,CASSLALSPQTNEQFF
many,TRBD1,TRBJ1-1,TRBV5-4,TGTGCCAGCAGCTCAGGGGGTTTGACTGAAGCTTTCTTT,CASSSGGLTEAFF
few,.,TRBJ2-3,TRBV5-4,TGTGCCAGCAGCTTGGCCGGGGGAGATACGCAGTATTTT,CASSLAGGDTQYF